A single TCR beta chain is shown here with its context. The data were taken from a study of cytomegalovirus exposure and HLA in healthy donors. Germline-derived CDR1 and CDR2 are SGDLS and YYNGEE. The CDR3 length is 16 residues. Trimming took 3 bases from V and 1 from J; bases not matched to a gene: 5. Here immunoSEQ multiplex PCR was the method, and the copy in TCRdb shows in-frame clones only, minus some. The sample includes 200,000 to 300,000 clones, roughly 88% seen only once; the top ten take approximately 3.1%. V usage is TRBV9 and J usage is TRBJ2-2; 8 bases fit TRBD2. The sample taken for sequencing was PBMCs. The receptor comes from a woman in her twenties or thirties in good health and CMV-seronegative. The CDR3 protein is CASSARTSGNTGELFF. CDR3 in DNA: TGTGCCAGCAGCGCACGTACTAGCGGGAACACCGGGGAGCTGTTTTTT.